This TCR beta chain stems from a study of response to subunit inactivated influenza vaccine. General study results and limits: Researchers suggested that each seasonal influenza vaccination recruits few new T cells.

TCRdb processed the RT-PCR reads anew with MiXCR; each CDR3 protein has one entry. The sample yields a few hundred thousand distinct CDR3 sequences, roughly 22% seen once. Trimming took 6 bases from V and 5 from J; bases not matched to a gene: 8. The CDR3 runs 14 residues. Germline V lookup: CDR1 DFQATT, CDR2 SNEGSKA (reference sequence). This clonotype was picked up a small number of times. What it binds is not known. The receptor comes from a man aged 50 to 75 who received an inactivated influenza vaccine. This rearrangement joins TRBV20-1 to TRBJ2-7, with 12 bases aligning to TRBD1. Sample: PBMCs from blood, taken 21 months after vaccination. The CDR3 coding sequence is TGCAGTGCCAATTACGGGACAGGGGGCAACGAGCAGTACTTC. Translating it yields CSANYGTGGNEQYF.